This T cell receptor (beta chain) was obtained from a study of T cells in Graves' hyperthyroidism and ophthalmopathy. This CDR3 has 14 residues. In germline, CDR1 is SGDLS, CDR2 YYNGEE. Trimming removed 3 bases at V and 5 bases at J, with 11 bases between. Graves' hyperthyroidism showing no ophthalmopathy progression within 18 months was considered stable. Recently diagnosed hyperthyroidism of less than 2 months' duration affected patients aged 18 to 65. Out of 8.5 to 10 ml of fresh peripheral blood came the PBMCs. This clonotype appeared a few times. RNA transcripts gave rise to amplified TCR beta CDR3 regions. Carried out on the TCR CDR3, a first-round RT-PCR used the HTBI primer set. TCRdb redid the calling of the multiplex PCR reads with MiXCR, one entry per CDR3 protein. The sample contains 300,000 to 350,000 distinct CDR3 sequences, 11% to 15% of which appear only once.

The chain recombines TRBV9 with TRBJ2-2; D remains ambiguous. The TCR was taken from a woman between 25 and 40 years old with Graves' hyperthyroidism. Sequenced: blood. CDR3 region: CASSGVVTTGELFF. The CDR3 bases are TGTGCCAGCAGCGGGGTGGTGACTACCGGGGAGCTGTTTTTT.